A selection of T cell receptor beta chains follows, all from one sample in a study of cytomegalovirus exposure and HLA in healthy donors. Assay: immunoSEQ multiplex PCR; the TCRdb copy retains only in-frame clones and omits some. The table has tens of thousands of clones, under 95% seen once. The sample taken for sequencing was PBMCs. These receptors originate from a woman aged 25 to 39 in good health and CMV-seronegative. The CDR3 runs from the conserved cysteine through the conserved F or W. The D gene is left open where the match is weak. The size field is filled for only some rows; it gives once, few, many or a size class.

17 TRBJ2-5 TRBD2 NA TRBV7-6 TGTGCCAGCAGCCCTGGGGTGGGTCTAGCGGGAGAAGAGACCCAGTACTTC CASSPGVGLAGEETQYF
14 TRBJ2-3 TRBD1 NA TRBV7-2 TGTGCCAGCAGCTCCCGACAGGGAGATTTAGGGCAGTATTTT CASSSRQGDLGQYF
14 TRBJ1-2 NA NA TRBV15 TGTGCCACCAGCAGCCTTACAGGGTTATATGGCTACACCTTC CATSSLTGLYGYTF
15 TRBJ2-7 TRBD2 once TRBV10-3 TGTGCCATCAGTGGACTAGCGGGGGGTATCTACGAGCAGTACTTC CAISGLAGGIYEQYF
16 TRBJ2-1 TRBD2 NA TRBV6-5 TGTGCCAGCAGTTCCTTTAGCGGGGGTTCCTACAATGAGCAGTTCTTC CASSSFSGGSYNEQFF
14 TRBJ1-2 NA NA TRBV16 TGTGCCAGCAGCCAATTTGACAGGCCCCATGGCTACACCTTC CASSQFDRPHGYTF
16 TRBJ2-1 TRBD2 NA TRBV4-3 TGCGCCAGCAGCCAGGAAGCGGGGGCCCTTCACAATGAGCAGTTCTTC CASSQEAGALHNEQFF
13 TRBJ1-5 NA NA TRBV5-1 TGCGCCAGCAGCATCGACAGGAACCAGCCCCAGCATTTT CASSIDRNQPQHF
13 TRBJ1-2 TRBD1 NA TRBV6-6 TGTGCCAGCAGGCCACAGGGGGCTCTTAGCTACACCTTC CASRPQGALSYTF
13 TRBJ1-1 NA NA TRBV7-9 TGTGCCAGCAGCCGTACAGGAAACACTGAAGCTTTCTTT CASSRTGNTEAFF
16 TRBJ2-1 NA NA TRBV5-6 TGTGCCAGCAGCTTGTCCGTCTATAGCTCCTACAATGAGCAGTTCTTC CASSLSVYSSYNEQFF
16 TRBJ2-2 NA NA TRBV5-1 TGCGCCAGCAGCTTGGCTACAGGGTGGTTCACCGGGGAGCTGTTTTTT CASSLATGWFTGELFF
18 TRBJ1-1 NA NA TRBV5-6 TGTGCCAGCAGCTTGGCGGCATGGACAGAACAATCGAACACTGAAGCTTTCTTT CASSLAAWTEQSNTEAFF
12 TRBJ1-4 TRBD1 NA TRBV2 TGTGCCAGCAGACGACAGGGTGAAAAACTGTTTTTT CASRRQGEKLFF
15 TRBJ1-4 NA NA TRBV7-8 TGTGCCAGCAGCCCCCGGACTCAAACCGGGGAAAAACTGTTTTTT CASSPRTQTGEKLFF
14 TRBJ2-5 TRBD1 once TRBV9 TGTGCCAGCAGCGTAGGACAGGGGACGGAGACCCAGTACTTC CASSVGQGTETQYF
16 TRBJ2-3 TRBD2 NA TRBV11-2 TGTGCCAGTCTAAACCTCGGGGGGGCCAGGAAAGATACGCAGTATTTT CASLNLGGARKDTQYF
19 TRBJ2-7 TRBD2 NA TRBV13 TGTGCCAGCAGCTTAAGAGGAGTAGCGGGGGGTCGACGCTCCTACGAGCAGTACTTC CASSLRGVAGGRRSYEQYF
14 TRBJ2-5 TRBD1 NA TRBV5-1 TGCGCCAGCAGCTCGGGACAGGTCCAAGAGACCCAGTACTTC CASSSGQVQETQYF
17 TRBJ1-3 TRBD1 NA TRBV5-4 TGTGCCAGCAGCCGGGCAGGGACAGTAAGCTCTGGAAACACCATATATTTT CASSRAGTVSSGNTIYF
15 TRBJ1-2 NA NA TRBV4-3 TGCGCCAGCAGCCAAGATGGCAGGGCTAACTATGGCTACACCTTC CASSQDGRANYGYTF
15 TRBJ1-1 NA NA TRBV5-1 TGCGCCAGCAGCTTAGAGGGTTTGACGGGCACTGAAGCTTTCTTT CASSLEGLTGTEAFF
17 TRBJ1-1 TRBD1 NA TRBV5-4 TGTGCCAGCAGCTTGGAGGGACAGGGCTTGATGAACACTGAAGCTTTCTTT CASSLEGQGLMNTEAFF
14 TRBJ1-3 NA NA TRBV7-9 TGTGCCAGCAGCTTAGCAGGAGCTGGAAACACCATATATTTT CASSLAGAGNTIYF
16 TRBJ1-1 NA NA TRBV28 TGTGCCAGCAGCCTTCGTACAGCGGCTTTGAACACTGAAGCTTTCTTT CASSLRTAALNTEAFF
17 TRBJ1-5 NA NA TRBV12-2 TGTGCAAGTCGCTTAGCGAGGGGGGGGCGGTTTTGTCAGCCCCAGCATTTT CASRLARGGRFCQPQHF
11 TRBJ2-7 NA NA TRBV30 TGTGCCTGGGCGGGATCCTACGAGCAGTACTTC CAWAGSYEQYF
18 TRBJ1-1 TRBD1 NA TRBV4-3 TGCGCCAGCAGCCGAGACGTGGGACAGGTCGGAAGGAACACTGAAGCTTTCTTT CASSRDVGQVGRNTEAFF
14 TRBJ1-1 TRBD1 NA TRBV5-1 TGCGCCAGCAGCTCTGCAGGGGGGAACACTGAAGCTTTCTTT CASSSAGGNTEAFF
14 TRBJ1-4 TRBD1 NA TRBV9 TGTGCCAGCAGCCCCCAGGGGGCATTAGAAAAACTGTTTTTT CASSPQGALEKLFF
16 TRBJ2-3 TRBD2 NA TRBV19 TGTGCCAGTACCCTACTAGCGGGGGGAACCACAGATACGCAGTATTTT CASTLLAGGTTDTQYF
13 TRBJ1-4 NA NA TRBV30 TGTGCCTGGAGTGGGGACGGGAGCGAAAAACTGTTTTTT CAWSGDGSEKLFF
16 TRBJ2-5 TRBD2 NA TRBV4-2 TGTGCCAGCAGCCTGGGAACTAGCGGGATAGGGGAGACCCAGTACTTC CASSLGTSGIGETQYF
15 TRBJ2-1 TRBD2 NA TRBV9 TGTGCCAGCAGCCCCCCATTCGCGGGAGGAAATGAGCAGTTCTTC CASSPPFAGGNEQFF
16 TRBJ2-5 TRBD2 NA TRBV27 TGTGCCAGCAGTCCCAGCGGGGGCCCGTACCAAGAGACCCAGTACTTC CASSPSGGPYQETQYF
12 TRBJ1-1 NA NA TRBV7-9 TGTGCCAGCAGCTTAACAGGGATAGAAGCTTTCTTT CASSLTGIEAFF
11 TRBJ2-3 NA once TRBV20-1 TGCAGTGCCAGCGATGTATATACGCAGTATTTT CSASDVYTQYF
17 TRBJ2-7 TRBD2 NA TRBV11-2 TGTGCCAGCAGCTCCTCTTTTGGGGTAGCGGGAACCTACGAGCAGTACTTC CASSSSFGVAGTYEQYF
15 TRBJ1-4 NA NA TRBV7-2 TGTGCCAGCAGCTTACCCGGGACTGCTAATGAAAAACTGTTTTTT CASSLPGTANEKLFF
15 TRBJ2-1 TRBD2 NA TRBV15 TGTGCCACCAGCGGCGGGACTAGCGGGTACAATGAGCAGTTCTTC CATSGGTSGYNEQFF
16 TRBJ1-1 TRBD1 NA TRBV27 TGTGCCAGCCGACCGGCGAAGGCAGGGGGACGAGATGAAGCTTTCTTT CASRPAKAGGRDEAFF
15 TRBJ1-1 TRBD1 NA TRBV7-8 TGTGCCAGCAGCTTATCGGGACAGAAGAACACTGAAGCTTTCTTT CASSLSGQKNTEAFF
14 TRBJ1-1 TRBD1 NA TRBV7-2 TGTGCCAGCAGCTTAAACAGGGGGAACACTGAAGCTTTCTTT CASSLNRGNTEAFF
15 TRBJ1-1 NA NA TRBV19 TGTGCCAGTAGTAGAGGGGGGGGAATGAACACTGAAGCTTTCTTT CASSRGGGMNTEAFF
15 TRBJ1-2 TRBD1 NA TRBV5-6 TGTGCCAGCCGGGACAGGGGAACTTCAAACTATGGCTACACCTTC CASRDRGTSNYGYTF
14 TRBJ1-1 NA few TRBV5-1 TGCGCCAGCAGCTTGGACAGCATGAACACTGAAGCTTTCTTT CASSLDSMNTEAFF
14 TRBJ2-7 NA NA TRBV27 TGTGCCAGCAGTTTATCTCCTGGGGCCCACGAGCAGTACTTC CASSLSPGAHEQYF
17 TRBJ2-1 TRBD2 NA TRBV7-6 TGTGCCAGCAGCTCGTCCGGGACTAGCGGGAGTTATAATGAGCAGTTCTTC CASSSSGTSGSYNEQFF
12 TRBJ1-1 TRBD1 NA TRBV5-1 TGCGCCAGCAGAGGGGGCCACACTGAAGCTTTCTTT CASRGGHTEAFF
14 TRBJ1-5 NA few TRBV4-1 TGCGCCAGCAGCCAAGATACGGGGGAGCAGCCCCAGCATTTT CASSQDTGEQPQHF
18 TRBJ2-4 NA NA TRBV30 TGTGCCTGGAGTGCCATCGACAGGTTTCTCGTGGCCAAAAACATTCAGTACTTC CAWSAIDRFLVAKNIQYF
14 TRBJ2-7 NA NA TRBV15 TGTGCCACCAGCAGAGACCGGGTGGCCTACGAGCAGTACTTC CATSRDRVAYEQYF
16 TRBJ2-7 TRBD1 once TRBV5-1 TGCGCCAGCAGCTTGTACGCCGGGACAGCCTCCTACGAGCAGTACTTC CASSLYAGTASYEQYF
14 TRBJ1-1 NA NA TRBV27 TGTGCCAGCAACCGCCAGGGTCCGAACACTGAAGCTTTCTTT CASNRQGPNTEAFF
14 TRBJ2-7 NA NA TRBV28 TGTGCCAGCAGTACGGAAACAACAGGGTACGAGCAGTACTTC CASSTETTGYEQYF
17 TRBJ2-5 TRBD1 NA TRBV18 TGTGCCAGCTCACCAACTAAACCGGGACAGGACCAAGAGACCCAGTACTTC CASSPTKPGQDQETQYF
18 TRBJ2-3 TRBD2 NA TRBV2 TGTGCCAGCACCCCAGGGGGGAGGGTAGCGGGAGGTACAGATACGCAGTATTTT CASTPGGRVAGGTDTQYF
14 TRBJ1-4 NA NA TRBV2 TGTGCCAGCACCGAACGGGGGGATAATGAAAAACTGTTTTTT CASTERGDNEKLFF
13 TRBJ2-5 TRBD2 NA TRBV30 TGTGCCTGGAGTCGGGAGGCGCTCGGGACCCAGTACTTC CAWSREALGTQYF
14 TRBJ2-1 NA NA TRBV25-1 TGTGCCAGCACTGGGTCAGGTAAACGAAATGAGCAGTTCTTC CASTGSGKRNEQFF